This TCR beta chain emerged from a study of blood T cell repertoires in COVID-19. On this clone: Other DNA sequences in the sample encode the same CDR3.

Produced via immunoSEQ multiplex PCR; TCRdb's table is partial and in-frame only. The sample holds about 220,000 clones, about four fifths seen once. The CDR3 runs 13 residues. With V trimmed by 5 bases and J by 4 bases, 0 bases remained unmatched. Looked up from germline, CDR1 is SEHNR and CDR2 is FQNEAQ (reference sequence). The age range of participants was about 18 to 95 years, with residence in about two dozen US areas. Clinical history reported by participants formed the basis on which cohorts were assigned. This chain uses TRBV7-9 with TRBJ1-5, with 9 bases lining up with TRBD1. This receptor was identified in a woman aged 45-65 years who had been exposed to COVID-19. Material for sequencing was PBMCs or T cells enriched from blood (not recorded which). This CDR3 is CASSGTGNQPQHF. The CDR3 DNA reads TGTGCCAGCAGCGGGACAGGGAATCAGCCCCAGCATTTT. The whole variable domain, filled in from reference TRBV7-9 and TRBJ1-5, reads DTGVSQNPRHKITKRGQNVTFRCDPISEHNRLYWYRQTLGQGPEFLTYFQNEAQLEKSRLLSDRFSAERPKGSFSTLEIQRTEQGDSAMYLCASSGTGNQPQHFGDGTRLSIL.